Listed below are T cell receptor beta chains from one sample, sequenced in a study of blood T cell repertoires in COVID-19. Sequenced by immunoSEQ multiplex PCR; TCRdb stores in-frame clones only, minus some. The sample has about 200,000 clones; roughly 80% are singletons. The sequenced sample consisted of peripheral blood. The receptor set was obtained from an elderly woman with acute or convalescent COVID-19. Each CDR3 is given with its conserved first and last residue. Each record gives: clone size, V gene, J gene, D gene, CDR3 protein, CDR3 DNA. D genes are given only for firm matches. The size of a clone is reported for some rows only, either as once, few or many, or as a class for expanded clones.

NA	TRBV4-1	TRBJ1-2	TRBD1	CASSQGDRANYGYTF	TGCGCCAGCAGCCAAGGGGACAGAGCTAACTATGGCTACACCTTC
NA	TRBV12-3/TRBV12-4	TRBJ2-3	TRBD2	CASSLTSGYTQYF	TGTGCCAGCAGCCTGACTAGCGGCTATACGCAGTATTTT
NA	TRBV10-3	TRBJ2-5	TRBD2	CAISGLAGEGETQYF	TGTGCCATCAGTGGATTAGCGGGAGAGGGAGAGACCCAGTACTTC
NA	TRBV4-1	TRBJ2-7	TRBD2	CASSHPGRGGYEQYF	TGCGCCAGCAGCCACCCTGGGCGGGGGGGGTACGAGCAGTACTTC
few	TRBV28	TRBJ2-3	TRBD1	CASRGPGQGAGDTQYF	TGTGCCAGCAGGGGACCGGGACAGGGGGCCGGAGATACGCAGTATTTT
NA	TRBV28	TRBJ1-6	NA	CASARGDDMRLASPLHF	TGTGCCAGTGCCCGCGGGGATGACATGAGGTTGGCTTCACCCCTCCACTTT
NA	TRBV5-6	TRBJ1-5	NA	CASSPGRARQPQHF	TGTGCCAGCAGCCCCGGCAGGGCGCGGCAGCCCCAGCATTTT
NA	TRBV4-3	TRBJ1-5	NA	CASSQDLTVGNQPQHF	TGCGCCAGCAGCCAAGATCTGACGGTCGGGAATCAGCCCCAGCATTTT
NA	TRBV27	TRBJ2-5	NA	CASSWSGKSGTQYF	TGTGCCAGCAGTTGGTCAGGGAAGTCGGGGACCCAGTACTTC
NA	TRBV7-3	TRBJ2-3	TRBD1	CASSPNRGADTQYF	TGTGCCAGCAGCCCTAACAGGGGAGCAGATACGCAGTATTTT
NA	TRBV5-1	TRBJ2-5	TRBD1	CASSLVGQGVLQETQYF	TGCGCCAGCAGCTTGGTAGGGCAGGGGGTGTTGCAAGAGACCCAGTACTTC
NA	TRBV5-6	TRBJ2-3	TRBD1	CASSLAGVGTDRTDTQYF	TGTGCCAGCAGCTTGGCAGGGGTCGGGACAGACCGCACAGATACGCAGTATTTT
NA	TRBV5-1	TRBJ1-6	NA	CASSLGQADNSPLHF	TGCGCCAGCAGCTTGGGACAGGCGGATAATTCACCCCTCCACTTT
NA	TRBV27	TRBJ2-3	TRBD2	CASSLGGGLADTQYF	TGTGCCAGCAGTTTGGGCGGGGGGTTAGCAGATACGCAGTATTTT
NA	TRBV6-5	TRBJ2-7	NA	CATGNRGNYEQYF	TGTGCCACGGGTAATCGGGGGAATTACGAGCAGTACTTC
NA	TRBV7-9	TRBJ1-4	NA	CASSSSGTDNEKLFF	TGTGCCAGCAGCTCGTCCGGGACTGACAATGAAAAACTGTTTTTT
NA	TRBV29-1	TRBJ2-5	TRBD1	CSVDGQGAWKTQYF	TGCAGCGTTGACGGACAGGGGGCATGGAAGACCCAGTACTTC
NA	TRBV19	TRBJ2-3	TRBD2	CASSRTSGGADTQYF	TGTGCCAGTAGTAGGACTAGCGGGGGAGCAGATACGCAGTATTTT
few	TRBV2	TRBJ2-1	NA	CASRASGNEQFF	TGTGCCAGCAGGGCTAGTGGTAATGAGCAGTTCTTC
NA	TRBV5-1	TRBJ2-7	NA	CASSPAGTSYEQYF	TGCGCCAGCAGCCCAGCGGGGACATCCTACGAGCAGTACTTC
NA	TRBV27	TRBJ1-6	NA	CASSRRDMGNSPLHF	TGTGCCAGCAGTCGCCGGGACATGGGAAATTCACCCCTCCACTTT
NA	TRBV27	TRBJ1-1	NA	CASGGGAEAFF	TGTGCCAGCGGCGGAGGCGCTGAAGCTTTCTTT
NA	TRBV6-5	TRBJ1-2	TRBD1	CASSYNPDREYGYTF	TGTGCCAGCAGTTACAATCCCGACAGGGAATATGGCTACACCTTC
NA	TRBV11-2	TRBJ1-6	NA	CASSLTGPNSPLHF	TGTGCCAGCAGCTTAACAGGCCCCAATTCACCCCTCCACTTT
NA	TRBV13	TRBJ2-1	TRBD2	CASSLEGLAEDPRHNEQFF	TGTGCCAGCAGCTTAGAGGGACTAGCGGAGGACCCGCGCCACAATGAGCAGTTCTTC
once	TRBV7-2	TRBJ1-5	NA	CASSPSQNQPQHF	TGTGCCAGCAGCCCTTCTCAGAATCAGCCCCAGCATTTT
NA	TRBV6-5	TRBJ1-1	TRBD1	CASIDRGLNTEAFF	TGTGCCAGCATCGACAGGGGACTGAACACTGAAGCTTTCTTT
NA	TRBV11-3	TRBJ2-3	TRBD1	CASSFDQGQGLDTQYF	TGTGCCAGCAGCTTCGACCAGGGACAGGGCCTAGATACGCAGTATTTT
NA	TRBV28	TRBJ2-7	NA	CASSLYLGRGTYEQYF	TGTGCCAGCAGTTTATATTTGGGTAGGGGCACCTACGAGCAGTACTTC
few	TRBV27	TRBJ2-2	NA	CASSWAIAGELFF	TGTGCCAGCAGTTGGGCTATTGCCGGGGAGCTGTTTTTT
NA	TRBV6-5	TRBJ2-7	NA	CASGTSSYEQYF	TGTGCCAGTGGGACATCCTCCTACGAGCAGTACTTC
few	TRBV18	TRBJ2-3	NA	CASSPRQPGHLGDTQYF	TGTGCCAGCTCACCCCGTCAACCGGGACACCTTGGAGATACGCAGTATTTT
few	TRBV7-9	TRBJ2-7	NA	CASSPGLGPYEQYF	TGTGCCAGCAGCCCGGGACTCGGGCCCTACGAGCAGTACTTC
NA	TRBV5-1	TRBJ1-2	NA	CASSLGQTPWGYTF	TGCGCCAGCAGCCTAGGACAGACCCCCTGGGGCTACACCTTC
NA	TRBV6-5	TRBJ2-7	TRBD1	CASRGTAYEQYF	TGTGCCAGCAGAGGGACAGCCTACGAGCAGTACTTC
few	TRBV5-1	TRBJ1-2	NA	CASSLERGKEGRRSGYTF	TGCGCCAGCAGCTTGGAACGCGGAAAGGAGGGGCGTCGGAGTGGCTACACCTTC
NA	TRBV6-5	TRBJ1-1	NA	CASLAGKGNTEAFF	TGTGCCAGCTTAGCAGGGAAAGGGAACACTGAAGCTTTCTTT
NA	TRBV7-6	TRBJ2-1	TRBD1	CASSSPVVPGGEQFF	TGTGCCAGCAGCTCCCCTGTCGTGCCAGGGGGTGAGCAGTTCTTC
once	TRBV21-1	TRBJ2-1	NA	CASSLWTIGARRVTYNEQFF	TGTGCCAGCAGCCTATGGACAATTGGGGCACGGAGGGTAACCTACAATGAGCAGTTCTTC
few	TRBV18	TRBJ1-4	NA	CASSGGREKLFF	TGTGCCAGCTCCGGGGGGCGAGAAAAACTGTTTTTT
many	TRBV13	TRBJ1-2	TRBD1	CASSYTGGGYGYTF	TGTGCCAGCAGTTATACAGGGGGAGGCTATGGCTACACCTTC
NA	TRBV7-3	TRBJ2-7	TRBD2	CASSPYGGNEQYF	TGTGCCAGCAGCCCCTACGGGGGGAACGAGCAGTACTTC